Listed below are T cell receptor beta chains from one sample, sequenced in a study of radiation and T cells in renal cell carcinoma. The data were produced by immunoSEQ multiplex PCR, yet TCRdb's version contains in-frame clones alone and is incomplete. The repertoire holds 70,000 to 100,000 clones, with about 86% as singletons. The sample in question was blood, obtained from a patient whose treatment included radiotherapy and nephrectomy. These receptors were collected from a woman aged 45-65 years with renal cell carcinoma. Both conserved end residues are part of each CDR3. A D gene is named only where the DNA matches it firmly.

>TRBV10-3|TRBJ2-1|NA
TGTGCCATCAGCCTTACTGGAGGGGCCTACAATGAGCAGTTCTTC
CAISLTGGAYNEQFF
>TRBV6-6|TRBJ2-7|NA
TGTGCCAGCAGTTTCCGGGACAACCCTTACGAGCAGTACTTC
CASSFRDNPYEQYF
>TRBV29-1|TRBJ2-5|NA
TGCAGCGCCGGCCTGGGGGCCAGTTTAACGGAGACCCAGTACTTC
CSAGLGASLTETQYF
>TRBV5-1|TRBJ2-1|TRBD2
TGCGCCAGCAGCTTCGCGGGAGGAGCTTACAATGAGCAGTTCTTC
CASSFAGGAYNEQFF
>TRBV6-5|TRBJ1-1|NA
TGTGCCAGCAGCGACGGGGGTAAGGCTGAAGCTTTCTTT
CASSDGGKAEAFF
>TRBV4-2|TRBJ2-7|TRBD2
TGTGCCAGCAGCCAAGATGTAGCGGGAGTTTCCTACGAGCAGTACTTC
CASSQDVAGVSYEQYF
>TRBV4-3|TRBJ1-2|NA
TGCGCCAGCAGCCAAGATGGGGGGGACGGCTACACCTTC
CASSQDGGDGYTF
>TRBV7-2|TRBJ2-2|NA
TGTGCCAGCAGCCAGGGATTTGGAAACACCGGGGAGCTGTTTTTT
CASSQGFGNTGELFF
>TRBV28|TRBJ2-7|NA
TGTGCCAGCAGTTTGCAGAGGGGGGGCGAGCAGTACTTC
CASSLQRGGEQYF
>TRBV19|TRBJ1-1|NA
TGTGCCAGTAGTATTAGCGGCCTCGGGGGCACTGAAGCTTTCTTT
CASSISGLGGTEAFF
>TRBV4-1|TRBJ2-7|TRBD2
TGCGCCAGCAGCCAAGGGCTAGCGGGGGAGACCTACGAGCAGTACTTC
CASSQGLAGETYEQYF
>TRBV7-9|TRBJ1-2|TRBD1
TGTGCCGGGAGAAGACAGGGTAGGAATTATGGCTACACCTTC
CAGRRQGRNYGYTF
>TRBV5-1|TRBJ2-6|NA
TGCGCCAGCAGTCCCGGAGACGTGGGGTATGGGGCCAACGTCCTGACTTTC
CASSPGDVGYGANVLTF
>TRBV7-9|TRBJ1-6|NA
TGTGCCAGCAGCCCAGCGTACCCCAAGGGTTCACCCCTCCACTTT
CASSPAYPKGSPLHF
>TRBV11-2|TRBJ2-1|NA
TGTGCCAGCAGCCTATTCCAGGGAGGTGAGCAGTTCTTC
CASSLFQGGEQFF
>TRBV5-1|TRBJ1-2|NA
TGCGCCAGCAGCTTCGATCCCTCCGGCTACACCTTC
CASSFDPSGYTF
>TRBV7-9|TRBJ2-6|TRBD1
TGTGCCAGCAGCCTGGGGACAGGGGGTTCCTCTGGGGCCAACGTCCTGACTTTC
CASSLGTGGSSGANVLTF
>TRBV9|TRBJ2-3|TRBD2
TGTGCCAGCAGCCCCCCAGCGGGGGTCGGAAATACGCAGTATTTT
CASSPPAGVGNTQYF
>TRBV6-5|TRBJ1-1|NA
TGTGCCACACAAACAGCCTTTGAAGCTTTCTTT
CATQTAFEAFF
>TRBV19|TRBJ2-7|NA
TGTGCCAGTACCCCGGGAACGGGCGAGCAGTACTTC
CASTPGTGEQYF
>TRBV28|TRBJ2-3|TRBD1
TGTGCCAGCAGGACAGGGTTCGACACAGATACGCAGTATTTT
CASRTGFDTDTQYF
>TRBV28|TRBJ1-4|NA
TGTGCCAGCAGTTTAGCAGGGGTGAGGGAAAAACTGTTTTTT
CASSLAGVREKLFF
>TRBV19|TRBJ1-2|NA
TGTGCCAGTATGAATATTGGGTTATCGTCATATGGCTACACCTTC
CASMNIGLSSYGYTF
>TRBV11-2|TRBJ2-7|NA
TGTGCCAGCAGGAAAAACAGTTACTACGAGCAGTACTTC
CASRKNSYYEQYF
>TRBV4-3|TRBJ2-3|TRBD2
TGCGCCAGCAGCCTACCTTCGACTAGCGGGGAATGGTCTAGCACAGATACGCAGTATTTT
CASSLPSTSGEWSSTDTQYF
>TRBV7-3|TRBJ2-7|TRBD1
TGTGCCAGCAGCGGTGGGACAGCAGTCACCGAGCAGTACTTC
CASSGGTAVTEQYF